These T cell receptor beta chains were read from a single sample in a study of shared clonotypes between healthy human individuals. The protocol was immunoSEQ multiplex PCR, while the TCRdb copy is restricted to in-frame clones and leaves out a portion. The data show about 2.3 million clones, roughly 92% seen once. The sequenced sample consisted of naive CD4+ T cells from PBMCs. These receptors were obtained from a man younger than 30 in good health. Some clones in this sample may be carry-over from other donors' samples. The CDR3 runs from the conserved cysteine through the conserved F or W. A D gene is named only where the DNA matches it firmly. Rows may omit the clone size; those that give it use once, few, many or a size class.

TRBJ2-2,TRBV5-4,-,-,TGTGCCAGCAGCTTGGTCAGACAGGGAGGCACCGGGGAGCTGTTTTTT,CASSLVRQGGTGELFF
TRBJ2-1,TRBV11-2,-,-,TGTGCCAGCAGCTTAGTTCTGGGGGCGGGGTCCTCCTACAATGAGCAGTTCTTC,CASSLVLGAGSSYNEQFF
TRBJ2-1,TRBV7-3,TRBD2,-,TGTGCCAGCAGCTTAGGACTAGCCTCCTACAATGAGCAGTTCTTC,CASSLGLASYNEQFF
TRBJ2-1,TRBV6-1,-,-,TGTGCCAGCAGTGAAGCGATAGTCCAGCCGGGTGAGCAGTTCTTC,CASSEAIVQPGEQFF
TRBJ1-1,TRBV30,-,-,TGTGCCTGTTTGAGGCAGCCGAACACTGAAGCTTTCTTT,CACLRQPNTEAFF
TRBJ2-1,TRBV10-3,-,once,TGTGCCATCAGCCGAGGGCCGGGGGATGAGCAGTTCTTC,CAISRGPGDEQFF
TRBJ1-2,TRBV21-1,-,few,TGTGCCAGCAGTACCGACAGGGTGAATGGCTACACCTTC,CASSTDRVNGYTF
TRBJ1-2,TRBV7-3,TRBD1,-,TGTGCCAGCAGCCCCACTGGGACAGCTAACTATGGCTACACCTTC,CASSPTGTANYGYTF
TRBJ2-7,TRBV28,-,-,TGTGCCAGCACCTCGCCGGGGACCCACTATTCCTACGAGCAGTACTTC,CASTSPGTHYSYEQYF
TRBJ1-1,TRBV19,TRBD1,once,TGTGCCAGTAGTATAGTAGGGGGCGACGACCCTTTCTTT,CASSIVGGDDPFF
TRBJ2-7,TRBV7-8,-,-,TGTGCCAGCAGCCCCCCGGCCTACGAGCAGTACTTC,CASSPPAYEQYF
TRBJ2-3,TRBV9,-,once,TGTGCCAGCAGCGTAGGGGCCCTCACAGATACGCAGTATTTT,CASSVGALTDTQYF
TRBJ2-5,TRBV2,TRBD2,-,TGTGCCAGCAGCGAAGGACTAGCCGGGGGGGCCAGAACCCAGTACTTC,CASSEGLAGGARTQYF
TRBJ2-3,TRBV11-2,-,-,TGTGCCAGCAGCTTCAATCCGCTCACAGATACGCAGTATTTT,CASSFNPLTDTQYF
TRBJ2-7,TRBV6-6,TRBD2,-,TGTGCCAGCACCCAATCCGGGACTAGCGGGAAACTTTGGCACTTC,CASTQSGTSGKLWHF
TRBJ1-2,TRBV18,-,-,TGTGCCAGCTCACAAGTGTTCATCAGCTATGGCTACACCTTC,CASSQVFISYGYTF
TRBJ1-1,TRBV11-2,TRBD1,-,TGTGCCAGCAGCGACCTGATCCGAGGGACAGAGCAAATGAACACTGAAGCTTTCTTT,CASSDLIRGTEQMNTEAFF
TRBJ2-1,TRBV9,-,-,TGTGCCAGCAGCGCTGGGTCGGGCAGTTACTATGAGCAGTTCTTC,CASSAGSGSYYEQFF
TRBJ2-1,TRBV28,-,-,TGTGCCAGCAAGTCCGAACGAAGATTTAACTCCTACAATGAGCAGTTCTTC,CASKSERRFNSYNEQFF
TRBJ1-1,TRBV10-3,TRBD1,-,TGTGCCATCAGTGGCCCACAGGGGACGAACACTGAAGCTTTCTTT,CAISGPQGTNTEAFF
TRBJ2-1,TRBV28,TRBD2,-,TGTGCCAGCAGTTTTGAGGGCGGGAGGAGAGGGGATGAGCAGTTCTTC,CASSFEGGRRGDEQFF
TRBJ2-2,TRBV7-2,-,-,TGTGCCAGCAGCTCCCAACGCAACACCGGGGAGCTGTTTTTT,CASSSQRNTGELFF
TRBJ1-1,TRBV19,-,few,TGTCCATATCACACTGAAGCTTTCTTT,CPYHTEAFF
TRBJ2-5,TRBV5-1,TRBD2,-,TGCGCCAGCAGCTTAGATAGCGGGAGAATGACCCAGTACTTC,CASSLDSGRMTQYF
TRBJ2-7,TRBV7-9,-,few,TGTGCCAGCAGTCCGGTCAACTACGAGCAGTACTTC,CASSPVNYEQYF
TRBJ2-1,TRBV6-4,-,-,TGTGCCAGCATCCATTCGGGACCGCGCGGAGCCTACAATGAGCAGTTCTTC,CASIHSGPRGAYNEQFF
TRBJ2-5,TRBV14,-,-,TGTGCCAGCAGCCAAGTGGTACAGACCCAAGAGACCCAGTACTTC,CASSQVVQTQETQYF
TRBJ2-5,TRBV2,-,once,TGTGCCAGCAGTGCTCAAGACTCCCGCGGGCAAGAGACCCAGTACTTC,CASSAQDSRGQETQYF
TRBJ2-1,TRBV27,TRBD2,once,TGTGCCAGCAGTTTAAAGATAGCGGGAGGCCCCATGCAGTTCTTC,CASSLKIAGGPMQFF
TRBJ2-5,TRBV18,TRBD1,-,TGTGCCAGCTCACTCACAGGGGCTACACACACTCAAGAGACCCAGTACTTC,CASSLTGATHTQETQYF
TRBJ2-1,TRBV5-1,TRBD2,-,TGCGCCAGCAGCTTCTCGGGAGGGATGGCCTACAATGAGCAGTTCTTC,CASSFSGGMAYNEQFF
TRBJ1-2,TRBV4-1,-,once,TGCGCCAGCAGCCAAGATCGTCTCAGGGCGGGCTACACCTTC,CASSQDRLRAGYTF
TRBJ2-5,TRBV6-5,-,once,TGTGCCAGCAGCCGTGGGACTGGCCGAGAGACCCAGTACTTC,CASSRGTGRETQYF
TRBJ2-5,TRBV6-1,TRBD2,-,TGTGCCAGCTCACTAGCGCAAGACCATAGAGAGACCCAGTACTTC,CASSLAQDHRETQYF
TRBJ2-7,TRBV18,-,once,TGTGCCAGCTCACCACCGGGTGCCGTCGCCTACGAGCAGTACTTC,CASSPPGAVAYEQYF
TRBJ1-2,TRBV28,TRBD1,-,TGTGCCAGCAAACTGACAGGGGACTATGGCTACACCTTC,CASKLTGDYGYTF
TRBJ2-1,TRBV5-4,TRBD2,-,TGTGCCAGCAGCAGGATTAGCGGGAGCCCACCCTACAATGAGCAGTTCTTC,CASSRISGSPPYNEQFF
TRBJ1-2,TRBV19,-,once,TGTGCCAGTAGTATAACGGGAGCCTATGGCTACACCTTC,CASSITGAYGYTF
TRBJ1-3,TRBV7-2,-,-,TGTGCCAGCAGCTCCCACGGACCGAGCTCTGGAAACACCATATATTTT,CASSSHGPSSGNTIYF
TRBJ2-3,TRBV18,-,once,TGTGCCAGCTCGAAGGGGTTGGCAGATACGCAGTATTTT,CASSKGLADTQYF
TRBJ2-7,TRBV7-3,TRBD2,-,TGTGCCAGCAGCTATGGGACTAGCGGAAACGAGCAGTACTTC,CASSYGTSGNEQYF
TRBJ2-3,TRBV11-2,-,-,TGTGCCAGCAGATTAGAGTTCACAGATACGCAGTATTTT,CASRLEFTDTQYF
TRBJ2-5,TRBV15,-,-,TGTGCCACCAGCATCAGACCCGGACCTTCAACCTACTTC,CATSIRPGPSTYF
TRBJ2-1,TRBV11-2,-,-,TGTGCCAGCCGCCTGGGGGCTATGAATGAGCAGTTCTTC,CASRLGAMNEQFF
TRBJ1-5,TRBV2,TRBD1,-,TGTGCCAGCAGTGATATTATACAGGGGGATCAGCCCCAGCATTTT,CASSDIIQGDQPQHF